Presented here are 29 T cell receptor beta chains from one specimen sequenced in a study of T cell changes during pregnancy in multiple sclerosis. Clones were read by immunoSEQ multiplex PCR, and TCRdb kept only the in-frame ones, dropping some. The sample yields 40,000 to 45,000 clones, under 95% seen once. The sequencing here drew on CD4+ T cells from peripheral blood mononuclear cells, taken in the third trimester of pregnancy. The receptors were gathered from a female donor with multiple sclerosis, enrolled in a pregnancy study.

V usage is TRBV25-1 and J usage is TRBJ1-4, with D unclear. The germline V gene has CDR1 MGHDK and CDR2 SYGVNS. V was pared by 6 bases and J by 0 bases, with 5 bases between. The CDR3 has 13 amino acids. CDR3 coding DNA: TGTGCCAGCAGATCGGCAACTAATGAAAAACTGTTTTTT. This translates into CASRSATNEKLFF.

The rearrangement links TRBV11-2 to TRBJ1-1, with TRBD1 identical over 8 bases. The CDR3 is made up of 14 amino acids. Unmatched junction bases numbered 4, after V lost 2 bases and J lost 5 bases. The V gene's germline CDR1 is SGHAT and CDR2 FQNNGV. CDR3 DNA: TGTGCCAGCAGCTTAAGCAGGGGGCAGACTGAAGCTTTCTTT. It yields the protein CASSLSRGQTEAFF.

CDR3 loop: CASSLSRSSSYEQYF. In DNA form, the CDR3 reads TGTGCCAGCAGCTTGTCCCGGTCTTCCTCCTACGAGCAGTACTTC. The chain links TRBV7-9 to TRBJ2-7; the D is unclear. The V and J ends lost 3 bases and 0 bases respectively, with 12 bases between them. The CDR3 consists of 15 residues. Looked up from germline, CDR1 is SEHNR and CDR2 is FQNEAQ (reference sequence).

This chain joins TRBV4-1 and TRBJ1-3; 7 bases agree with TRBD1. After removal of 4 bases from V and 2 bases from J, the junction contained 5 bases not matched to a gene. This CDR3 contains 15 residues. Germline loops: CDR1 MGHRA, CDR2 YSYEKL. The CDR3 region has the DNA TGCGCCAGCAGCCTCCAACAGGGGACTGGAAACACCATATATTTT. The encoded protein is CASSLQQGTGNTIYF.

This rearrangement joins TRBV19 to TRBJ2-2, with 11 nucleotides matching TRBD2. Germline V gene data show CDR1 as LNHDA and CDR2 as SQIVND (reference sequence). The ends lost 3 bases at V and 6 bases at J; junction bases unmatched: 3. This CDR3 is 15 amino acids long. The CDR3 protein is CASSMGSGRAGELFF. DNA of the CDR3: TGTGCCAGTAGTATGGGTAGCGGGAGGGCCGGGGAGCTGTTTTTT.

The chain uses TRBV18 and TRBJ2-5; 7 nucleotides match TRBD2. The J segment lost 4 bases and the V segment lost 3 bases, leaving 14 bases of the junction unmatched. The germline gives CDR1 KGHSH, CDR2 LQKENI. The CDR3 is made up of 17 amino acids. CDR3 loop: CASSPWDRGLDRETQYF. The CDR3 DNA reads TGTGCCAGCTCACCCTGGGACCGAGGACTAGACCGAGAGACCCAGTACTTC.

J is TRBJ2-1 and V is TRBV2, with D tentatively TRBD1 (6 bases). V lost 5 bases to trimming and J lost 8 bases, with 10 bases between them. This CDR3 spans 12 amino acids. Germline V CDR1 and CDR2: SNHLY, FYNNEI. CDR3 residues: CASSSQGYEQFF. For the CDR3, the DNA is TGTGCCAGCAGTTCCCAGGGGTATGAGCAGTTCTTC.

The chain combines TRBV30 with TRBJ2-7, with 9 bases fitting TRBD2. The junction had 0 bases not matched to a gene; V was cut back by 4 bases and J by 2 bases. The CDR3 has 12 amino acids. The V gene's germline CDR1 is GTSNPN and CDR2 SVGIG (reference sequence). This chain's CDR3 is CAWTSGAYEQYF. CDR3 nucleotides: TGTGCCTGGACTAGCGGGGCCTACGAGCAGTACTTC.

This clone was counted between two and nine times. The chain joins TRBV18 to TRBJ1-2; weak D call: TRBD1 (5 bases). V lost 3 bases and J lost 7, with 12 bases in between. The germline V gene encodes CDR1 KGHSH and CDR2 LQKENI. The CDR3 is 13 amino acids. The chain's CDR3 is CASSPVGRGGYTF. CDR3 DNA sequence: TGTGCCAGCTCACCCGTTGGTAGGGGTGGCTACACCTTC.

V and J are TRBV7-6 and TRBJ1-1, with a tentative D call TRBD1 (5 bases). V shed 5 bases and J shed 4 bases, with 11 bases lying between them. Per germline, CDR1 SGHVS and CDR2 FNYEAQ. CDR3 length: 13 amino acids. In nucleotides, the CDR3 is TGTGCCAGCAGCCCCCTGGGGGGCACTGAAGCTTTCTTT. Translating gives CASSPLGGTEAFF.

The chain combines TRBV7-8 with TRBJ1-5, with 8 nucleotides matching TRBD1. Germline-derived CDR1 and CDR2 are SGHVS and FQNEAQ. The CDR3 totals 15 residues. With 1 base clipped from V and 9 bases from J, the junction kept 8 bases outside the gene matches. The CDR3 bases are TGTGCCAGCAGCTTAGGCAGGGGGCGCGAAGCGCCCCAGCATTTT. It is translated as CASSLGRGREAPQHF.

The chain couples TRBV5-1 to TRBJ1-1; 11 bases fit TRBD1. The germline CDR1 and CDR2 sequences are SGHRS and YFSETQ. The V segment lost 3 bases and the J segment 6 bases; nucleotides outside the gene matches: 4. The CDR3 is made up of 14 amino acids. The CDR3 nucleotides are TGCGCCAGCAGCTCTTTGGGACAGGGGGCTGAAGCTTTCTTT. It translates to CASSSLGQGAEAFF. The whole variable domain, remainder taken from reference TRBV5-1 and TRBJ1-1, is KAGVTQTPRYLIKTRGQQVTLSCSPISGHRSVSWYQQTPGQGLQFLFEYFSETQRNKGNFPGRFSGRQFSNSRSEMNVSTLELGDSALYLCASSSLGQGAEAFFGQGTRLTVV.

The rearrangement uses TRBV15 and TRBJ2-7; 13 bases match TRBD2. J lost 4 bases, V lost 1 base, and 10 bases had no gene match. Germline loops: CDR1 LNHNV, CDR2 YYDKDF (reference sequence). The CDR3 consists of 18 residues. DNA for the CDR3: TGTGCCACCAGCAGAGCTTGGGGGACTAGCGGGATGCCGTACGAGCAGTACTTC. Residues: CATSRAWGTSGMPYEQYF. Variable domain in full (rest from reference TRBV15 and TRBJ2-7): DAMVIQNPRYQVTQFGKPVTLSCSQTLNHNVMYWYQQKSSQAPKLLFHYYDKDFNNEADTPDNFQSRRPNTSFCFLDIRSPGLGDTAMYLCATSRAWGTSGMPYEQYFGPGTRLTVT.

This rearrangement joins TRBV21-1 to TRBJ2-2; the table's D call, TRBD2, has no DNA check behind it. TRBV21-1 is classified as a pseudogene. There are 17 residues in the CDR3. CDR3 DNA sequence: TGTGCCAGCAGCAGATGCCCACTGGGGGGGCAAGCCGGGGAGCTGTTTTTT. This sequence encodes CASSRCPLGGQAGELFF.

The chain combines TRBV7-2 with TRBJ1-5; D may be TRBD1 (6 bases). Germline V gene sequence: CDR1 SGHTA, CDR2 FQGNSA. There are 17 residues in the CDR3. The V gene lost 1 base and the J gene lost 2 bases, with 15 bases spanning the gap. CDR3 bases: TGTGCCAGCAGCTTAGTCCCCCCAGGGGTGGGCAATCAGCCCCAGCATTTT. This translates into CASSLVPPGVGNQPQHF.

The J gene is TRBJ2-2, the V gene TRBV28; 8 nucleotides agree with TRBD2. The CDR3 sequence is 14 residues long. Germline CDR1 reads MDHEN; CDR2 reads SYDVKM. V lost 5 bases to trimming and J lost 3 bases; unmatched junction nucleotides: 2. In DNA, the CDR3 is TGTGCCAGCAGTCTACTAGCGGACACCGGGGAGCTGTTTTTT. Its protein is CASSLLADTGELFF.

The rearrangement uses TRBV7-2 and TRBJ2-1; 9 positions match TRBD2. The germline V gene encodes CDR1 SGHTA and CDR2 FQGNSA. The CDR3 has 15 residues. The V segment lost 6 bases and the J segment 0 bases; nucleotides outside the gene matches: 3. CDR3 loop: CASRFSGSSYNEQFF. The DNA of the CDR3 is TGTGCCAGCAGATTTAGCGGGAGCTCCTACAATGAGCAGTTCTTC.

The chain carries TRBV5-1 and TRBJ2-3; 12 bases match TRBD2. From germline, CDR1 is SGHRS and CDR2 YFSETQ. J gave up 6 bases and V 4 bases, and 3 bases lay outside the gene matches. The CDR3 spans 14 residues. The CDR3 spells CASSQTSGSDTQYF. The CDR3 coding sequence is TGCGCCAGCAGCCAGACTAGCGGGAGTGATACGCAGTATTTT.

This clone was recorded once. This chain joins TRBV5-1 and TRBJ2-1; D not resolved. Per germline, CDR1 SGHRS and CDR2 YFSETQ. The CDR3 has 16 amino acids. The ends were cut back, 0 bases at V and 0 bases at J, with 10 bases in the middle. This CDR3 is CASSLVEATSYNEQFF. As DNA, the CDR3 is TGCGCCAGCAGCTTGGTCGAGGCCACCTCCTACAATGAGCAGTTCTTC. Full variable domain (remainder filled in from reference TRBV5-1 and TRBJ2-1): KAGVTQTPRYLIKTRGQQVTLSCSPISGHRSVSWYQQTPGQGLQFLFEYFSETQRNKGNFPGRFSGRQFSNSRSEMNVSTLELGDSALYLCASSLVEATSYNEQFFGPGTRLTVL.

The gene calls are TRBV7-9 and TRBJ1-1; 10 nucleotides align to TRBD1. This CDR3 comprises 14 residues. Germline V gives CDR1 SEHNR, CDR2 FQNEAQ (reference sequence). The V and J ends lost 3 bases and 5 bases, in that order; junction bases with no gene match: 3. CDR3 DNA sequence: TGTGCCAGCAGCTTTCGGGACAGGGGAACTGAAGCTTTCTTT. Encoded protein: CASSFRDRGTEAFF.

The chain recombines TRBV18 with TRBJ1-1, with a weak D call TRBD1 (5 bases). The germline CDR1 and CDR2 sequences are KGHSH and LQKENI. The CDR3 totals 14 residues. Between the trimmed V and J ends, which lost 2 bases and 5 bases, there was a span of 12 bases. The CDR3 region is CASSPTGGRTEAFF. The CDR3, as DNA: TGTGCCAGCTCACCAACTGGGGGGAGAACTGAAGCTTTCTTT.

This chain joins TRBV5-4 and TRBJ2-3, with TRBD1 matching 10 bases. This CDR3 has 14 amino acids. The germline V gene has CDR1 SGHNT and CDR2 YYREEE (reference sequence). J gave up 5 bases and V 5 bases, and 5 bases lay outside the gene matches. Here the CDR3 DNA reads TGTGCCAGCAGAGGACAGGGGGAGGTAGATACGCAGTATTTT. Protein: CASRGQGEVDTQYF.

The V gene is TRBV7-8, the J gene TRBJ2-7; 8 nucleotides agree with TRBD1. J was trimmed by 6 bases and V by 4 bases; bases with no gene match: 8. The CDR3 is 14 amino acids. The germline V gene encodes CDR1 SGHVS and CDR2 FQNEAQ. In DNA, the CDR3 is TGTGCCAGCAGCTCAAATTTAGGGACAGGCGAGCAGTACTTC. The encoded protein is CASSSNLGTGEQYF.

V is TRBV2 and J is TRBJ2-7; TRBD1 matches 8 bases. The CDR3 is 12 amino acids. The trim removed 6 bases at V and 6 bases at J, leaving 4 bases unmatched. The V gene's germline CDR1 is SNHLY and CDR2 FYNNEI. Written as DNA, the CDR3 is TGTGCCAGCAGGGGGACAGGTTCCGAGCAGTACTTC. Translation: CASRGTGSEQYF.

The sample holds one count of this clone. This chain joins TRBV6-6 and TRBJ1-5; D is possibly TRBD1 (6 bases). Germline loops: CDR1 MNHNY, CDR2 SVGAGI (reference sequence). Trimming took off 6 bases at V and 7 bases at J, with 16 bases between the two ends. The CDR3 is made up of 14 amino acids. This chain's CDR3 is CASRYREGGQPQHF. CDR3 nucleotide sequence: TGTGCCAGCAGATACAGGGAAGGAGGCCAGCCCCAGCATTTT.

The chain uses TRBV6-5 and TRBJ2-3; 7 bases align to TRBD2. The junction had 2 bases not matched to a gene; V was cut back by 8 bases and J by 0 bases. From germline, CDR1 is MNHEY and CDR2 SVGAGI. The CDR3 totals 13 residues. The CDR3 DNA reads TGTGCCAGCCAGCGGGATAGCACAGATACGCAGTATTTT. This sequence encodes CASQRDSTDTQYF.

This clone is medium-sized by share. This chain links TRBV5-1 with TRBJ2-4, with 8 positions matching TRBD1. Germline CDR1 reads SGHRS; CDR2 reads YFSETQ. This CDR3 spans 19 amino acids. J was trimmed by 0 bases and V by 4 bases; bases with no gene match: 15. The CDR3 nucleotides read TGCGCCAGCAGCCCAAATGAAGGGACAGGACTGCTAGCCAAAAACATTCAGTACTTC. Translating gives CASSPNEGTGLLAKNIQYF.

A single count supports this clone. The chain links TRBV5-1 to TRBJ1-2; D might be TRBD1 (6 bases). This CDR3 spans 15 amino acids. Between the trimmed V and J ends, which lost 4 bases and 1 base, there was a span of 14 bases. Germline values: CDR1 SGHRS, CDR2 YFSETQ. The CDR3 coding sequence is TGCGCCAGCAGCCCCGGGACACAGCTTAACTATGGCTACACCTTC. Residues: CASSPGTQLNYGYTF. The variable domain in full, completed from reference TRBV5-1 and TRBJ1-2, reads KAGVTQTPRYLIKTRGQQVTLSCSPISGHRSVSWYQQTPGQGLQFLFEYFSETQRNKGNFPGRFSGRQFSNSRSEMNVSTLELGDSALYLCASSPGTQLNYGYTFGSGTRLTVV.

The chain has TRBV5-1 and TRBJ1-1, with 7 nucleotides matching TRBD1. This CDR3 has 17 amino acids. J gave up 2 bases and V 3 bases, and 13 bases lay outside the gene matches. Germline values: CDR1 SGHRS, CDR2 YFSETQ. The CDR3 sequence: CASSSLGTELKNTEAFF. CDR3 sequence (DNA): TGCGCCAGCAGCTCGCTAGGGACAGAACTAAAAAACACTGAAGCTTTCTTT.